This TCR beta chain was documented in a study of blood T cell repertoires in COVID-19. Study-level information: PBMCs, B-cell-depleted T cells, or T cells were the source of the cDNA or gDNA that made up the material.

Assay used: immunoSEQ multiplex PCR; TCRdb lists only in-frame clones, some missing. Altogether fewer than 80,000 clones are present, about 83% being singletons, with the ten largest covering around 7.9%. This CDR3 is built from 14 residues. Germline CDR1 MNHEY, CDR2 SVGAGI. The trim removed 6 bases at V and 2 bases at J, leaving 3 bases unmatched. The V gene is TRBV6-5, the J gene TRBJ2-2; 7 bases are a match to TRBD1. What was sequenced was peripheral blood. The TCR comes from a man younger than 45 with acute or convalescent COVID-19. The CDR3 sequence is CASRRTGNTGELFF. CDR3 DNA sequence: TGTGCCAGCAGGAGGACAGGAAACACCGGGGAGCTGTTTTTT.